This T cell receptor (beta chain) was obtained from a study of OX40 agonist ivuxolimab in advanced cancers. Trimming removed 2 bases from V and 2 bases from J; junction bases left unmatched: 14. CDR1 is SGHTA and CDR2 is FQGNSA in the germline V gene. The CDR3 runs 19 residues. Study-level points and caveats: Some of the nonresponding patients also showed low levels of normalized T-cell clonal expansion.

Produced via immunoSEQ multiplex PCR; TCRdb's table is partial and in-frame only. The sample lists roughly 70,000 clones, 65% to 90% occurring once. About this clone: Its specificity is unknown.

This chain links TRBV7-2 with TRBJ2-3, with 9 bases fitting TRBD2. The material was CD4+ or CD8+ T cells sorted from blood, obtained in a trial of the OX40 agonist ivuxolimab. The origin of this receptor is an adult with an advanced solid tumor such as melanoma, head and neck, liver or kidney cancer. The CDR3: CASSLKVGGRASFTDTQYF. The CDR3 coding sequence is TGTGCCAGCAGCTTAAAGGTCGGCGGGAGGGCCTCTTTCACAGATACGCAGTATTTT.